The rows below give T cell receptor beta chains drawn from one sample of a study of CD8+ T cells in alopecia areata. Sequencing used immunoSEQ multiplex PCR; TCRdb keeps in-frame clones, though not all of them. The sample yields approximately 200,000 clones, around two fifths seen once. Source: CD4+ T cells sorted from blood, taken at approximately week 36, from a patient treated with tofacitinib. The source is a human donor with alopecia areata. CDR3s leave out the opening cysteine and the closing phenylalanine or tryptophan. Fields, in order: V gene, D gene, CDR3 protein. A D gene is named only where the DNA matches it firmly.

v_gene: TRBV2
d_gene: NA
CDR3aa: ASRSYYEQY

v_gene: TRBV2
d_gene: NA
CDR3aa: ASIAAPGYIQY

v_gene: TRBV4-1
d_gene: TRBD1
CDR3aa: ASSQEGQDNEKLF

v_gene: TRBV27
d_gene: NA
CDR3aa: ASSLKRQNQETQY

v_gene: TRBV27
d_gene: NA
CDR3aa: ASSPNTGSYGYT

v_gene: TRBV30
d_gene: TRBD1
CDR3aa: AWRATGDPSCEQY

v_gene: TRBV9
d_gene: NA
CDR3aa: ASSVESGNGYEQY

v_gene: TRBV12-5
d_gene: NA
CDR3aa: ASGLGWGYEQY

v_gene: TRBV6-1
d_gene: NA
CDR3aa: ASSVGLYQETQY

v_gene: TRBV30
d_gene: TRBD1
CDR3aa: AWSFRGRNQPQH

v_gene: TRBV4-2
d_gene: NA
CDR3aa: ASSLSPSTGTQY

v_gene: TRBV30
d_gene: NA
CDR3aa: AWSPRAGAETQY

v_gene: TRBV6-1
d_gene: NA
CDR3aa: ASTRLFNQPQH

v_gene: TRBV28
d_gene: NA
CDR3aa: ASRSQNTEAF

v_gene: TRBV29-1
d_gene: NA
CDR3aa: SVEGGGFGANVLT

v_gene: TRBV7-8
d_gene: NA
CDR3aa: ASSSREGTYEQY

v_gene: TRBV29-1
d_gene: TRBD1
CDR3aa: SVGQGALYEQY

v_gene: TRBV7-2
d_gene: NA
CDR3aa: ASSLGGLGGEVSYEQY

v_gene: TRBV30
d_gene: NA
CDR3aa: AWSRDYYGYT

v_gene: TRBV6-5
d_gene: NA
CDR3aa: ASSYSEERRAF

v_gene: TRBV5-1
d_gene: NA
CDR3aa: ASSLEARLQETQY

v_gene: TRBV7-9
d_gene: NA
CDR3aa: ASSLVQGSHSPLH

v_gene: TRBV10-3
d_gene: TRBD2
CDR3aa: AIIKGAGGSDTQY

v_gene: TRBV18
d_gene: NA
CDR3aa: ASSLTRFNTEAF